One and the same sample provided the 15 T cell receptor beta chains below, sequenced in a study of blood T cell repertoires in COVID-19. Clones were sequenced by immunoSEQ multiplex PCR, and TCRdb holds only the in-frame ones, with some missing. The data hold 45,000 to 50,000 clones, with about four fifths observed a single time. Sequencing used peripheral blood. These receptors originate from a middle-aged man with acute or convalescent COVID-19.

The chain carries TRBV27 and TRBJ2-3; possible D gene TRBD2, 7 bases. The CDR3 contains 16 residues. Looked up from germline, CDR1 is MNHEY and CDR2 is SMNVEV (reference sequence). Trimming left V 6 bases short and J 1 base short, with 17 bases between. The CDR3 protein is CASRGGLSRGTDTQYF. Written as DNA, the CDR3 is TGTGCCAGCAGGGGGGGGCTTAGTCGGGGCACAGATACGCAGTATTTT.

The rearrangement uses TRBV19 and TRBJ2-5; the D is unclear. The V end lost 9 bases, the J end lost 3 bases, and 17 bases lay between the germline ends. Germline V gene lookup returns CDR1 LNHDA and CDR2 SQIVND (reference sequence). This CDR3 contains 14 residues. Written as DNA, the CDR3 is TGTGCCAGCAGTGACACCTACGCGAAAGAGACCCAGTACTTC. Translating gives CASSDTYAKETQYF.

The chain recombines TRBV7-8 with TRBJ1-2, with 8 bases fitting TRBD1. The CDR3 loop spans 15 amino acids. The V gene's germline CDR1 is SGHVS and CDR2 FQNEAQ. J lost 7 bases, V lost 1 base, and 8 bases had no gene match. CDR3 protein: CASSLESRGLAGYTF. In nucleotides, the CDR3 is TGTGCCAGCAGCTTAGAATCCAGGGGGCTTGCTGGCTACACCTTC.

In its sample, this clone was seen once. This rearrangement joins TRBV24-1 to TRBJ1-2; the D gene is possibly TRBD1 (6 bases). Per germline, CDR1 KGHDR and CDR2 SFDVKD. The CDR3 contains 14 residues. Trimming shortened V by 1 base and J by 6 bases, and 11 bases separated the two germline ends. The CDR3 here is CATSDLPGQDGYTF. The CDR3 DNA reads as TGTGCCACCAGTGATTTACCGGGACAAGATGGCTACACCTTC.

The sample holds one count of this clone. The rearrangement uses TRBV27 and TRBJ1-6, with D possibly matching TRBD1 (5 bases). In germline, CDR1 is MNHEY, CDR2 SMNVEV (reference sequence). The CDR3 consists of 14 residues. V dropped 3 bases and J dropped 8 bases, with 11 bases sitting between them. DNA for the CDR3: TGTGCCAGCAGTTTCTGGGGGGGGGATTCACCCCTCCACTTT. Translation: CASSFWGGDSPLHF.

This CDR3 reads CASSPGDAGGSGYTF. The CDR3 nucleotides are TGTGCCAGCAGCCCTGGGGATGCAGGGGGCAGTGGCTACACCTTC. The gene calls are TRBV5-8 and TRBJ1-2, with TRBD1 matching over 8 bases. Looked up from germline, CDR1 is SGHTS and CDR2 is YDEGEE. The CDR3 extends over 15 amino acids. With V trimmed by 4 bases and J by 7 bases, 12 bases remained unmatched.

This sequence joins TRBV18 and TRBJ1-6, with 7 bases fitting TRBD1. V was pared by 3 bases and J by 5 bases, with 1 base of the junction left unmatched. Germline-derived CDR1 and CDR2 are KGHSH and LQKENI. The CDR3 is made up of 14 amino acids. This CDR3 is CASSPGQNNSPLHF. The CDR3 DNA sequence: TGTGCCAGCTCACCGGGACAGAATAATTCACCCCTCCACTTT.

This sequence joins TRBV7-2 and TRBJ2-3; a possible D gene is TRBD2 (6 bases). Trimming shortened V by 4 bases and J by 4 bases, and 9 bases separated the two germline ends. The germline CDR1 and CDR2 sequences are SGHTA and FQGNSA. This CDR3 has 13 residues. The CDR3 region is CASSSASADTQYF. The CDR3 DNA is TGTGCCAGCAGCTCGGCTAGCGCAGATACGCAGTATTTT.

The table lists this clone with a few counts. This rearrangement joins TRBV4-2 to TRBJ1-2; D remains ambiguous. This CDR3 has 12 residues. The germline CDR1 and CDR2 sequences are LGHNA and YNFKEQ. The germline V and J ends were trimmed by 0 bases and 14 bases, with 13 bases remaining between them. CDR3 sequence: CASSQESGVATF. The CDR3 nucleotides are TGTGCCAGCAGCCAAGAATCGGGTGTGGCGACCTTC.

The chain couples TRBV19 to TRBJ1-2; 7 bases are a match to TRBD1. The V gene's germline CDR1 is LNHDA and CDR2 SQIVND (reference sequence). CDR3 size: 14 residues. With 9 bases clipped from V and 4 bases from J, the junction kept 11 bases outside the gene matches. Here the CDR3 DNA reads TGTGCCAGCCACGGGACAGTAACCTTCTATGGCTACACCTTC. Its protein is CASHGTVTFYGYTF.

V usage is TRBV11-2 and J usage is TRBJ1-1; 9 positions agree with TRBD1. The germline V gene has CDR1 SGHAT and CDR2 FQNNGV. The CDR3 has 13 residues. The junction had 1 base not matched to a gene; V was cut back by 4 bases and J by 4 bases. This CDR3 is CASSSDRGTEAFF. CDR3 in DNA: TGTGCCAGCAGCTCGGACAGGGGCACTGAAGCTTTCTTT.

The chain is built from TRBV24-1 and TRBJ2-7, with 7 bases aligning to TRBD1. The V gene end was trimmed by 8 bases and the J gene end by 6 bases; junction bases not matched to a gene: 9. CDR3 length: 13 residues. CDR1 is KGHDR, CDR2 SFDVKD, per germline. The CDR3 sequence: CATKATGTIEQYF. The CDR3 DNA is TGTGCCACCAAAGCGACAGGGACGATCGAGCAGTACTTC.

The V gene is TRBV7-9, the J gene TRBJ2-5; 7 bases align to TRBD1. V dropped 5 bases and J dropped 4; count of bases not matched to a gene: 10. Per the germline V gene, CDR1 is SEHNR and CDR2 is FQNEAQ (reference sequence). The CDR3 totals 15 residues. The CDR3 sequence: CASSPALGGAETQYF. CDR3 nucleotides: TGTGCCAGCAGCCCCGCCCTAGGGGGCGCAGAGACCCAGTACTTC.

The CDR3 protein is CASSQVTTQTEGNYGYTF. The CDR3 DNA is TGCGCCAGCAGCCAAGTGACAACTCAGACTGAGGGTAACTATGGCTACACCTTC. This chain links TRBV4-1 with TRBJ1-2; D is uncertain. The germline gives CDR1 MGHRA, CDR2 YSYEKL. Trimming cost V 1 base and J 1 base, with 19 bases left between them. The CDR3 contains 18 residues.

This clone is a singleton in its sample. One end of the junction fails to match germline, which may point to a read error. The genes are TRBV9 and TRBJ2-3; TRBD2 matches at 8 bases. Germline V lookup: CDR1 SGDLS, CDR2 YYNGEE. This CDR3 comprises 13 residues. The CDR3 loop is CASSGAITDTQYF. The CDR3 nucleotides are TGTGCCAGTAGCGGGGCTATCACAGATACGCAGTATTTT.